The 24 T cell receptor beta chains in this list originate from one sample, sequenced in a study of blood T cell repertoires in COVID-19. TCRdb keeps only in-frame clones here, not all; method: immunoSEQ multiplex PCR. The sample includes approximately 10,000 clones, 85% of them seen just once. The source material was peripheral blood. These TCRs come from a human donor in a cohort sampled during active COVID-19.

This clone was picked up one time. This chain joins TRBV9 and TRBJ2-3; 11 positions match TRBD2. Germline V lookup: CDR1 SGDLS, CDR2 YYNGEE. The CDR3 extends over 17 amino acids. V was pared by 0 bases and J by 4 bases, with 7 bases of the junction left unmatched. CDR3 sequence reads: CASSVVFSGGASDTQYF. The CDR3 DNA follows: TGTGCCAGCAGCGTAGTCTTTAGCGGGGGGGCCTCAGATACGCAGTATTTT.

The chain is built from TRBV29-1 and TRBJ2-1; 8 nucleotides match TRBD2. Germline V gives CDR1 SQVTM, CDR2 ANQGSEA. The CDR3 is made up of 15 amino acids. The ends lost 6 bases at V and 5 bases at J; junction bases unmatched: 12. CDR3 nucleotides: TGCAGCGTCGCAACTAGCGGCAGGTTCCACAATGAGCAGTTCTTC. Residues: CSVATSGRFHNEQFF.

The chain links TRBV28 to TRBJ1-5, with D perhaps TRBD1 (6 bases). V was pared by 5 bases and J by 0 bases, with 14 bases between. This CDR3 is 16 amino acids long. Germline lookup yields CDR1 MDHEN and CDR2 SYDVKM. The DNA of the CDR3 is TGTGCCAGCAGTCCGTGGCGGACAGCTAGCAATCAGCCCCAGCATTTT. It codes for CASSPWRTASNQPQHF.

The V gene is TRBV19, the J gene TRBJ1-5; possibly TRBD1 for D (5 bases). This CDR3 has 15 amino acids. Germline V lookup: CDR1 LNHDA, CDR2 SQIVND (reference sequence). V gave up 0 bases and J gave up 6 bases, with 12 bases separating them. CDR3 amino acids: CASSIDRGRGQPQHF. CDR3 coding DNA: TGTGCCAGTAGTATAGATCGAGGGAGGGGTCAGCCCCAGCATTTT.

The rearrangement links TRBV6-5 to TRBJ2-1; 7 nucleotides match TRBD1. Germline values: CDR1 MNHEY, CDR2 SVGAGI. This CDR3 region has 11 residues. After removal of 2 bases from V and 15 bases from J, the junction contained 4 bases not matched to a gene. The CDR3 here is CASSYKGQWFF. Here the CDR3 DNA reads TGTGCCAGCAGTTACAAGGGACAGTGGTTCTTC.

The V gene is TRBV6-5, the J gene TRBJ2-7; 11 bases match TRBD1. The CDR3 contains 15 residues. The germline V gene has CDR1 MNHEY and CDR2 SVGAGI. The V segment lost 2 bases and the J segment 8 bases; nucleotides outside the gene matches: 8. In DNA, the CDR3 is TGTGCCAGCAGTTACGGGACAGGGGGAAGCGTCAAGCAGTACTTC. It is translated as CASSYGTGGSVKQYF.

The chain couples TRBV19 to TRBJ2-1; 8 bases line up with TRBD2. The CDR3 covers 16 residues. Trimming took 5 bases from V and 0 from J; bases not matched to a gene: 6. Germline lookup yields CDR1 LNHDA and CDR2 SQIVND (reference sequence). The DNA for the CDR3 is TGTGCCAGTAGTCTTAGCGGGACTCTCTCCTACAATGAGCAGTTCTTC. Translation gives CASSLSGTLSYNEQFF.

This chain links TRBV4-2 with TRBJ2-5; 8 nucleotides agree with TRBD2. In germline, CDR1 is LGHNA, CDR2 YNFKEQ. J lost 1 base, V lost 4 bases, and 5 bases had no gene match. The CDR3 loop spans 15 amino acids. The CDR3 bases are TGTGCCAGCAGCCCTTTGAGCGGGAGCCAAGAGACCCAGTACTTC. Translation gives CASSPLSGSQETQYF.

This chain uses TRBV6-5 with TRBJ2-7; 13 bases fit TRBD2. The CDR3 runs to 15 residues. Germline CDR1 reads MNHEY; CDR2 reads SVGAGI. V dropped 7 bases and J dropped 6; count of bases not matched to a gene: 9. The CDR3 region has the DNA TGTGCCAGCACCCGGACTAGCGGGAGCTCAATCGAGCAGTACTTC. Its protein product is CASTRTSGSSIEQYF.

The genes are TRBV9 and TRBJ2-7, with TRBD1 as a possible D gene (6 bases). Per germline, CDR1 SGDLS and CDR2 YYNGEE. The CDR3 length is 13 residues. V lost 0 bases and J lost 3, with 7 bases in between. The CDR3 loop is CASSVGDNYEQYF. DNA of the CDR3: TGTGCCAGCAGCGTAGGGGACAACTACGAGCAGTACTTC.

The V and J genes are TRBV6-2 or TRBV6-3 and TRBJ2-3; 7 bases align to TRBD2. The CDR3 extends over 18 amino acids. Germline CDR1 MNHEY, CDR2 SVGEGT. V dropped 2 bases and J dropped 0; count of bases not matched to a gene: 11. The CDR3 bases are TGTGCCAGCAGTTACCATTTGGGGGGGACTCCTAGCACAGATACGCAGTATTTT. It codes for CASSYHLGGTPSTDTQYF.

This chain links TRBV3-1 (or the pseudogene TRBV3-2) with TRBJ2-1; 9 positions match TRBD2. Trimming removed 2 bases from V and 6 bases from J; junction bases left unmatched: 8. There are 16 residues in the CDR3. Germline CDR1 LGHDT, CDR2 YNNKEL (reference sequence). This CDR3 is CASSQKAGGGGNEQFF. The CDR3 DNA reads as TGTGCCAGCAGCCAAAAAGCGGGAGGAGGGGGCAATGAGCAGTTCTTC.

The CDR3 sequence is CASRLGTGSNTEAFF. As DNA, the CDR3 is TGTGCCAGCAGGTTAGGGACAGGGAGTAACACTGAAGCTTTCTTT. The chain recombines TRBV28 with TRBJ1-1; 9 nucleotides line up with TRBD1. Losses at the gene ends were 6 bases for V and 2 bases for J; bases not matched to a gene: 7. Germline V lookup: CDR1 MDHEN, CDR2 SYDVKM. CDR3 length equals 15 residues. The entire variable domain, with the rest obtained from reference TRBV28 and TRBJ1-1, is as follows: DVKVTQSSRYLVKRTGEKVFLECVQDMDHENMFWYRQDPGLGLRLIYFSYDVKMKEKGDIPEGYSVSREKKERFSLILESASTNQTSMYLCASRLGTGSNTEAFFGQGTRLTVV.

This clone came up once. The chain links TRBV11-2 to TRBJ2-5; no reliable D call. The CDR3 loop spans 12 amino acids. The V end lost 8 bases, the J end lost 1 base, and 8 bases lay between the germline ends. From germline, CDR1 is SGHAT and CDR2 FQNNGV. In DNA, the CDR3 is TGTGCCAGCGCAACCAGCCAAGAGACCCAGTACTTC. It specifies CASATSQETQYF.

This sequence joins TRBV4-2 and TRBJ2-7, with 9 bases lining up with TRBD2. V dropped 1 base and J dropped 5; count of bases not matched to a gene: 9. CDR3 size: 16 residues. Germline V lookup: CDR1 LGHNA, CDR2 YNFKEQ. CDR3 coding DNA: TGTGCCAGCAGCCAAGTGGGGGCGGGGGGGCTTAACGAGCAGTACTTC. It codes for CASSQVGAGGLNEQYF.

In this sample, this clone turned up once. The chain links TRBV19 to TRBJ2-5; TRBD2 matches 7 bases. V dropped 3 bases and J dropped 3; count of bases not matched to a gene: 10. The CDR3 length is 16 residues. Germline V gene lookup returns CDR1 LNHDA and CDR2 SQIVND (reference sequence). CDR3 sequence (DNA): TGTGCCAGTAGTATGTCCCAAGGGGCGGGGGAAGAGACCCAGTACTTC. Protein product: CASSMSQGAGEETQYF.

The chain links TRBV9 to TRBJ1-1; TRBD1 agrees at 7 bases. The CDR3 has 16 amino acids. Looked up from germline, CDR1 is SGDLS and CDR2 is YYNGEE. The V gene end was trimmed by 0 bases and the J gene end by 0 bases; junction bases not matched to a gene: 5. The CDR3 sequence: CASSVGGGGMNTEAFF. CDR3 sequence (DNA): TGTGCCAGCAGCGTAGGAGGAGGGGGCATGAACACTGAAGCTTTCTTT.

The chain joins TRBV11-2 to TRBJ2-3, with 7 positions matching TRBD1. Germline V gene lookup returns CDR1 SGHAT and CDR2 FQNNGV. V gave up 3 bases and J gave up 3 bases; unmatched junction bases: 6. The CDR3 loop spans 15 amino acids. CDR3 in amino acids: CASSFPKQGTDTQYF. CDR3 nucleotides: TGTGCCAGCAGCTTCCCCAAACAGGGGACAGATACGCAGTATTTT. Complete variable domain (other parts from reference TRBV11-2 and TRBJ2-3): EAGVAQSPRYKIIEKRQSVAFWCNPISGHATLYWYQQILGQGPKLLIQFQNNGVVDDSQLPKDRFSAERLKGVDSTLKIQPAKLEDSAVYLCASSFPKQGTDTQYFGPGTRLTVL.

The chain recombines TRBV3-1 (or the pseudogene TRBV3-2) with TRBJ1-6, with 7 bases matching TRBD1. The CDR3 totals 12 residues. The germline CDR1 and CDR2 sequences are LGHDT and YNNKEL (reference sequence). The J segment lost 13 bases and the V segment lost 4 bases, leaving 4 bases of the junction unmatched. CDR3 nucleotide sequence: TGTGCCAGCAGCCTAACAGGGGCGCCCCTCCACTTT. Its protein is CASSLTGAPLHF.

The V gene is TRBV5-6, the J gene TRBJ1-2; D gene unclear. Trimming shortened V by 1 base and J by 6 bases, and 16 bases separated the two germline ends. The CDR3 contains 15 residues. CDR1 and CDR2 (germline): SGHDT, YYEEEE. As DNA, the CDR3 is TGTGCCAGCAGCTTGAGACGGCGGGGTACGCATGGCTACACCTTC. Translation: CASSLRRRGTHGYTF.

The V and J genes are TRBV4-1 and TRBJ2-3; 13 positions match TRBD2. The CDR3 loop spans 17 amino acids. V gave up 2 bases and J gave up 2 bases; unmatched junction bases: 4. Germline loops: CDR1 MGHRA, CDR2 YSYEKL. The CDR3 nucleotides read TGCGCCAGCAGCCAAAGGGGACTAGCGGGAAACACAGATACGCAGTATTTT. It yields the protein CASSQRGLAGNTDTQYF.

The CDR3 sequence: CASSDVGWNEQFF. Written as DNA, the CDR3 is TGCGCCAGCAGTGACGTCGGGTGGAATGAGCAGTTCTTC. This chain uses TRBV10-1 with TRBJ2-1; D unresolved. The CDR3 is made up of 13 amino acids. Germline CDR1 is WNHNN and CDR2 is SYGVQD (reference sequence). Trimming took 3 bases from V and 7 from J, leaving 10 bases between them.

The CDR3 DNA follows: TGTGCCAGAAGCTCCGGGAGAGGCCACTCTACCGAAGCTTTCTTT. It translates to CARSSGRGHSTEAFF. This sequence joins TRBV5-3 and TRBJ1-1; D is undetermined. TRBV5-3 is noted as an ORF with a role that remains uncertain. Trimming cost V 3 bases and J 8 bases, with 20 bases left between them. The CDR3 spans 15 residues.

This chain joins TRBV9 and TRBJ1-2; 10 bases match TRBD1. The junction had 7 bases not matched to a gene; V was cut back by 3 bases and J by 8 bases. Germline V lookup: CDR1 SGDLS, CDR2 YYNGEE. This CDR3 is built from 14 residues. The CDR3 is CASSGGTGARGYTF. The CDR3 region has the DNA TGTGCCAGCAGCGGAGGGACAGGGGCGCGAGGCTACACCTTC.